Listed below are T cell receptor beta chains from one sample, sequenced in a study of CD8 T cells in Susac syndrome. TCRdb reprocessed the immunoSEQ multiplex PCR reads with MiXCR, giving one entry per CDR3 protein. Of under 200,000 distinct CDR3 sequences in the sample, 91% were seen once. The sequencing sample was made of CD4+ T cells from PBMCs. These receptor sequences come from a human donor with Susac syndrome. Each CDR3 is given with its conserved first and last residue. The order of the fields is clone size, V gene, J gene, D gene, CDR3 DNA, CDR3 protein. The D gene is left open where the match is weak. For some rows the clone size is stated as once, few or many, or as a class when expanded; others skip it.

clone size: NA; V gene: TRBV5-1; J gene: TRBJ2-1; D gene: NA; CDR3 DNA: TGCGCCAGCAGCTTTAGTCCCACCTACAATGAGCAGTTCTTC; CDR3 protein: CASSFSPTYNEQFF
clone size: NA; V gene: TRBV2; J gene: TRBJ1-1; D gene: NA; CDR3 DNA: TGTGCCAGCAGGGAAACAGAGGTTACTGAAGCTTTCTTT; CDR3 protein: CASRETEVTEAFF
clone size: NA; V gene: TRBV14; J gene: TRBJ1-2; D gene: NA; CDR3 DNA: TGTGCCAGCAGCCAAGGGGAAGATTATGGCTACACCTTC; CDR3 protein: CASSQGEDYGYTF
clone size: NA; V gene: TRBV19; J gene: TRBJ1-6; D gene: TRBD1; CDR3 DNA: TGTGCCAGTAGTACCAGGACAGGGGGCAATTCACCCCTCCACTTT; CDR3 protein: CASSTRTGGNSPLHF
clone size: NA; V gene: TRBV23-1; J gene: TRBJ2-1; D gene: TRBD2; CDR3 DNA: TGCGCCAGCAGTCAAGTTAGCGGGGAGGGGTTCTTC; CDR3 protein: CASSQVSGEGFF
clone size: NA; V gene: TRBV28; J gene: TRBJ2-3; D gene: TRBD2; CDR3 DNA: TGTGCCAGCAGTTTATGGTCTAGCGGAGATACGCAGTATTTT; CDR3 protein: CASSLWSSGDTQYF
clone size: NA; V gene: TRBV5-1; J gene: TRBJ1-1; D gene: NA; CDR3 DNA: TGCGCCAGCAGCTTGGAGGGAAGCGGGGACACTGAAGCTTTCTTT; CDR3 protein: CASSLEGSGDTEAFF
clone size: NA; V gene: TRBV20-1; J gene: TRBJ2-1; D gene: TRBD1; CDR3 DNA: TGCAGTGCTACTCGGACAGGGGACTTCTACAATGAGCAGTTCTTC; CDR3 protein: CSATRTGDFYNEQFF
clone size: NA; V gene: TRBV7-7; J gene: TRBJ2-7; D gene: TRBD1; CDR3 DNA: TGTGCTAGCAGCGCAGGACAGGGGGCGGGCTACGAGCAGTACTTC; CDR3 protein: CASSAGQGAGYEQYF
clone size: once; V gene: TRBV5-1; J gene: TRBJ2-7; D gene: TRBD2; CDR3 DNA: TGCGCCAGCAGCTCCTTAAGAGGACTAGCGGGAGGCGAGCAGTACTTC; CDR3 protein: CASSSLRGLAGGEQYF
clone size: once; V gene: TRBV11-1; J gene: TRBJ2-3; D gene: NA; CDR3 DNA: TGTGCCAGCAGCTTAGCTATTCAGGAAGATACGCAGTATTTT; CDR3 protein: CASSLAIQEDTQYF
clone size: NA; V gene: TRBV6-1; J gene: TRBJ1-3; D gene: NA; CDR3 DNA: TGTGCCAGCAGTGAATCAGGGGCTGACGGAAACACCATATATTTT; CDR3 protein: CASSESGADGNTIYF
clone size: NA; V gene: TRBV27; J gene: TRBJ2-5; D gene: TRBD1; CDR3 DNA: TGTGCCAGCAGTTTTACGCCACAGGGGGCTGGCCAAGAGACCCAGTACTTC; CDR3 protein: CASSFTPQGAGQETQYF
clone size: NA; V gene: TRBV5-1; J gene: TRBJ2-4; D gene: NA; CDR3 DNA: TGCGCCAGCAGCTTGCGCTATGGACATGTTCAAAACATTCAGTACTTC; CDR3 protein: CASSLRYGHVQNIQYF
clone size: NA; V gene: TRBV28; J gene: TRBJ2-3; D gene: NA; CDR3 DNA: TGTGCCAGCAGCTCGGGGGTAGCGCCAGATACGCAGTATTTT; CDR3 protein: CASSSGVAPDTQYF
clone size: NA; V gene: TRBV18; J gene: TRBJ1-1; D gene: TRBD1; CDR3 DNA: TGTGCCAGCGCAGACAGGGGGCTTCGCACTGAAGCTTTCTTT; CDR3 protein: CASADRGLRTEAFF
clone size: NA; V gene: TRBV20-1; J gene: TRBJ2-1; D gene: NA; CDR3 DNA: TGCAGTGCTAGAGTGGTAGGGAACACGAGCTCCTACAATGAGCAGTTCTTC; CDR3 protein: CSARVVGNTSSYNEQFF
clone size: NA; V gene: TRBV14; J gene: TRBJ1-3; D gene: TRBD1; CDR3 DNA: TGTGCCAGCAGCTTCCGAGGACAGGGCTCTGGAAACACCATATATTTT; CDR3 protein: CASSFRGQGSGNTIYF
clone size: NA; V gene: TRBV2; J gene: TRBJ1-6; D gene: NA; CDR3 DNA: TGTGCCAGCAGTGCAGGGAATTCACCCCTCCACTTT; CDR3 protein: CASSAGNSPLHF
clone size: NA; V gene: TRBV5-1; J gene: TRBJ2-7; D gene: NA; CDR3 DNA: TGCGCCAGCAGCTTTACCCCCACGACCTACGAGCAGTACTTC; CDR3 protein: CASSFTPTTYEQYF
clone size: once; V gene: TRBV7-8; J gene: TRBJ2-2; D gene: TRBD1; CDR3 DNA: TGTGCCAGCAGCTTAGCGGGGGACAGGGGGAACACCGGGGAGCTGTTTTTT; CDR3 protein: CASSLAGDRGNTGELFF
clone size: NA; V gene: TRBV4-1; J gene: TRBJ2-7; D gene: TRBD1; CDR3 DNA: TGCGCCAGCAGCCAAGCAGGTAGGGACAGCTACGAGCAGTACTTC; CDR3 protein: CASSQAGRDSYEQYF
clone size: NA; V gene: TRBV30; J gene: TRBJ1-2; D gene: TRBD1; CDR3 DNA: TGTGCCTGGAGTAGGTCAGGGGGCTCGCATGGCTACACCTTC; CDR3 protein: CAWSRSGGSHGYTF
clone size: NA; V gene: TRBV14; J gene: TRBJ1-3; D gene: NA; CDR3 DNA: TGTGCCAGCAGCCACGGACTAACCTTTGAAAACACCATATATTTT; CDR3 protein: CASSHGLTFENTIYF
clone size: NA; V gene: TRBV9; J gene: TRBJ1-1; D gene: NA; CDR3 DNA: TGTGCCAGCAGTAGAACATCCCAGAACACTGAAGCTTTCTTT; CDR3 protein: CASSRTSQNTEAFF
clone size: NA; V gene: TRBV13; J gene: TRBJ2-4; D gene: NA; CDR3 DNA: TGTGCCAGCAGCTTAGGAACGCAGGGGGGGATTCAGTACTTC; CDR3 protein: CASSLGTQGGIQYF
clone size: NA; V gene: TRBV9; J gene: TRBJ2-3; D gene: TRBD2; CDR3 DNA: TGTGCCAGCAGCTCTCAAGTCCCGGGCGGGGGGGCGTCCCGCACAGATACGCAGTATTTT; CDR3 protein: CASSSQVPGGGASRTDTQYF
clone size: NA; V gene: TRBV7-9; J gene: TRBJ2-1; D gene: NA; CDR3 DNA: TGTGCCAGCAGCTTGATCCAGGGCGACAATGAGCAGTTCTTC; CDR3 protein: CASSLIQGDNEQFF
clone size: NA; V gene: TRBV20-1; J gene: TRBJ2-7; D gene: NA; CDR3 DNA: TGCAGTGCTAGAATACCTGGGACGGCAGCCGGACAGTACTTC; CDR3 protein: CSARIPGTAAGQYF
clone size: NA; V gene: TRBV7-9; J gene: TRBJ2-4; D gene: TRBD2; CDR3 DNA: TGTGCCAGCAGCTTAGAGCGGGGGGCCAAAAACATTCAGTACTTC; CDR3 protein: CASSLERGAKNIQYF
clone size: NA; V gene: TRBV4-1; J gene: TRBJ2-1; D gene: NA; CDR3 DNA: TGCGCCAGCAGCCAAGGACTATCCAGGTCTCGGTTCTTC; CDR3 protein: CASSQGLSRSRFF
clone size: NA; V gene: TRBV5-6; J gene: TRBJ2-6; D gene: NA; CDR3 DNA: TGTGCCAGCAGCGTCGGGGTCTCTGGGGCCAACGTCCTGACTTTC; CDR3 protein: CASSVGVSGANVLTF
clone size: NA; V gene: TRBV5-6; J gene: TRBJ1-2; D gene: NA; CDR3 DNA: TGTGCCAGCAGATTACAGGGTCGGGACGGCTACACCTTC; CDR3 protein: CASRLQGRDGYTF
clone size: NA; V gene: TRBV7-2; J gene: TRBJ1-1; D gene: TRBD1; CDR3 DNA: TGTGCCAGCAGCTTGGCCAGGGGGCGCACTGAAGCTTTCTTT; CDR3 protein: CASSLARGRTEAFF
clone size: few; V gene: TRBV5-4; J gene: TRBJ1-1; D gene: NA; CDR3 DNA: TGTGCCAGCAGTTCACAGGGTAGGGAAGCTTTCTTT; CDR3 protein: CASSSQGREAFF
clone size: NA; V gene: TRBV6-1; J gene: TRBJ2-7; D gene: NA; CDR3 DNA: TGTGCCAGCACCCGACAGGTTACCTACGAGCAGTACTTC; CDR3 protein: CASTRQVTYEQYF
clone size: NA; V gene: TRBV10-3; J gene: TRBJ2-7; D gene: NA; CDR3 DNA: TGTGCCATCAGTGAGTCTATTATGCAGTACTTC; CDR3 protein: CAISESIMQYF
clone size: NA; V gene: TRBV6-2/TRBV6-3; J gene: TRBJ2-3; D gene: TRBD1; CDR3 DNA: TGTGCCAGCAGTTACGGGCCGGGACAGTCCACAGATACGCAGTATTTT; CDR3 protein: CASSYGPGQSTDTQYF
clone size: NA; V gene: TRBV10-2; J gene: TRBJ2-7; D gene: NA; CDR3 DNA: TGCGCCAGCAGTGAGTCGCTCTTCTACGAGCAGTACTTC; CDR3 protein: CASSESLFYEQYF
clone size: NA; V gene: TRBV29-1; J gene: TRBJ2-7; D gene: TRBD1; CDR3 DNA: TGCAGCGTCTATAGCAGGGACAGGGGTAGTTACGAGCAGTACTTC; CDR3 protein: CSVYSRDRGSYEQYF
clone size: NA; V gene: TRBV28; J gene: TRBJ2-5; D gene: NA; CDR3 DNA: TGTGCCAGCAGTTTGGGTCATATAGAGACCCAGTACTTC; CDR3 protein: CASSLGHIETQYF